A selection of T cell receptor beta chains follows, all from one sample in a study of OX40 agonist ivuxolimab in advanced cancers. Assay used: immunoSEQ multiplex PCR; TCRdb lists only in-frame clones, some missing. This sample has tens of thousands of clones, with roughly 89% found just once. Sequences were derived from CD4+ or CD8+ T cells sorted from blood, sampled in a trial of the OX40 agonist ivuxolimab. The receptors come from an adult with an advanced solid tumor such as melanoma, head and neck, liver or kidney cancer. Both conserved end residues are part of each CDR3. A D gene is named only where the DNA matches it firmly. A row's size may be missing; if present it is once, few, many or a size class.

d_gene,j_gene,abundance,v_gene,CDR3nt,CDR3aa
.,TRBJ2-5,.,TRBV20-1,TGCAGTGCTAGATTGGGAGAGACCCAGTACTTC,CSARLGETQYF
.,TRBJ1-5,.,TRBV6-5,TGTGCCAGCACCCCCGATTCGACCCGCAATCAGCCCCAGCATTTT,CASTPDSTRNQPQHF
TRBD1,TRBJ2-2,.,TRBV30,TGTGCCTGGAGTAAAGGGGGCGCAAACACCGGGGAGCTGTTTTTT,CAWSKGGANTGELFF
.,TRBJ1-1,once,TRBV5-1,TGCGCCAGCAGCTTGGTCCGGGAGGGGTCCACTGAAGCTTTCTTT,CASSLVREGSTEAFF
.,TRBJ2-5,.,TRBV5-1,TGCGCCAGCAGCATCCCCGACCAAGAGACCCAGTACTTC,CASSIPDQETQYF
.,TRBJ2-1,.,TRBV7-2,TGTGCCAGCAGCCCCCAGGAGAGAGAGCAGTTCTTC,CASSPQEREQFF
.,TRBJ1-3,once,TRBV2,TGTGCCAGCAGTTCCAGGGGCCCGGGAAACACCATATATTTT,CASSSRGPGNTIYF
.,TRBJ1-1,.,TRBV7-3,TGTGCCAGAGGAAGGCTAGAAGCTTTCTTT,CARGRLEAFF
.,TRBJ2-7,.,TRBV18,TGTGCCAGCTCACCGGATTCGGTCGAGCAGTACTTC,CASSPDSVEQYF
.,TRBJ2-1,few,TRBV11-2,TGTGCCAGCAGCTTAATCCGGGATTGGGAGCAGTTCTTC,CASSLIRDWEQFF
.,TRBJ2-2,once,TRBV5-1,TGCGCCAGCAGCTTAAACACCGGGGAGCTGTTTTTT,CASSLNTGELFF
TRBD1,TRBJ1-6,.,TRBV7-2,TGTGCCAGCAGCGCCGGGACAGCCTATAATTCACCCCTCCACTTT,CASSAGTAYNSPLHF
TRBD1,TRBJ2-7,.,TRBV6-1,TGTGCCAGCAGTGAAGAAGGGGGCGGCGAGCAGTACTTC,CASSEEGGGEQYF
.,TRBJ1-1,.,TRBV10-3,TGTGCCATCAGTGGCCAGGCAAACACTGAAGCTTTCTTT,CAISGQANTEAFF
.,TRBJ2-6,.,TRBV7-8,TGTGCCAGCAGCTTAGAGTTCGTCCTGACTTTC,CASSLEFVLTF
TRBD2,TRBJ2-1,.,TRBV19,TGTGCCAGTAGTGTTCCGGTGGCGGGGGGATACAATGAGCAGTTCTTC,CASSVPVAGGYNEQFF
.,TRBJ1-5,few,TRBV19,TGTGCCAGTATCTCGGCCCGGGGCAATCAGCCCCAGCATTTT,CASISARGNQPQHF
TRBD2,TRBJ2-2,few,TRBV19,TGTGCCAGTAGTATATCAAGCGGGGCGACCGGGGAGCTGTTTTTT,CASSISSGATGELFF
.,TRBJ2-1,.,TRBV5-6,TGTGCCAGCAGCCCTGTCCGGAAAGGTGAGCAGTTCTTC,CASSPVRKGEQFF
.,TRBJ2-7,.,TRBV18,TGTGCCAGCTCACCAACTGTCACCCACGAGCAGTACTTC,CASSPTVTHEQYF
.,TRBJ2-5,.,TRBV2,TGTGCCAGCAGGCAGGGTAGAACGGAGACCCAGTACTTC,CASRQGRTETQYF
TRBD1,TRBJ1-1,.,TRBV7-2,TGTGCCAGCAGCTTAGACCCTGTGGGGACAGCAATCAGCACTGAAGCTTTCTTT,CASSLDPVGTAISTEAFF
TRBD2,TRBJ2-7,.,TRBV7-8,TGTGCCAGCCGGAGACTAGCGGACTCCTACGAGCAGTACTTC,CASRRLADSYEQYF
TRBD1,TRBJ1-1,.,TRBV11-2,TGTGCCAGCAGCTCACAGGGGAGCACTGAAGCTTTCTTT,CASSSQGSTEAFF
.,TRBJ1-1,once,TRBV18,TGTGCCAGCTCACCCCGATCCGGGGATCTGAACACTGAAGCTTTCTTT,CASSPRSGDLNTEAFF
.,TRBJ1-2,.,TRBV6-1,TGTGCCAGCAGTGAAGAGTTATATGGCTACACCTTC,CASSEELYGYTF
.,TRBJ1-2,.,TRBV30,TGTGCCTGGAGTGTTTTAGTGGGGGTCTATCCCTATGGCTACACCTTC,CAWSVLVGVYPYGYTF
.,TRBJ2-7,.,TRBV5-6,TGTGCCAGCAGCTTGTTCCGGGGGAAGCAGTACTTC,CASSLFRGKQYF
.,TRBJ2-4,.,TRBV30,TGTGCCTGGAGCCCAGGACCCGGGGATGACAAAAACATTCAGTACTTC,CAWSPGPGDDKNIQYF
.,TRBJ2-1,.,TRBV19,TGTGCCAGTAGTTGGGTCAATGAGCAGTTCTTC,CASSWVNEQFF
TRBD1,TRBJ1-4,.,TRBV10-3,TGTGCCATCAGTGAGCGGGACAGGGGTAATGAAAAACTGTTTTTT,CAISERDRGNEKLFF
.,TRBJ2-5,.,TRBV5-1,TGCGCCAGCAGCTTGGTTGAGACTCAAGAGACCCAGTACTTC,CASSLVETQETQYF
.,TRBJ1-2,.,TRBV19,TGTGCCAGTAGTATAGAATTCCAGAGGCTTAACTATGGCTACACCTTC,CASSIEFQRLNYGYTF
.,TRBJ2-5,.,TRBV7-3,TGTGCCAGCAGCTTAAGGGTCGGGCAGGGAGAGACCCAGTACTTC,CASSLRVGQGETQYF
.,TRBJ2-3,once,TRBV30,TGTGCCTGGAGTGTGCGGCCGTCGCGGACAGATACGCAGTATTTT,CAWSVRPSRTDTQYF
.,TRBJ2-1,once,TRBV19,TGTGCCAGTAGTATTCAGGGTGGGCATGAGCAGTTCTTC,CASSIQGGHEQFF
TRBD1,TRBJ2-1,.,TRBV18,TGTGCCAGCTCCGACGGGACAGCATCCTACAATGAGCAGTTCTTC,CASSDGTASYNEQFF